The 6 T cell receptor beta chains presented below share a single source sample, sequenced in a study of blood T cell repertoires in COVID-19. TCRdb's copy holds only in-frame clones and misses some; the assay was immunoSEQ multiplex PCR. Here the sample spans 300,000 to 350,000 clones, less than 90% being singletons. Input material: PBMCs or T cells enriched from blood (not recorded which). Receptor source: a young woman who had recovered from COVID-19.

The rearrangement links TRBV24-1 to TRBJ1-2, with 10 positions matching TRBD1. The CDR3 is 16 residues long. Trimming at V came to 3 bases and at J to 4 bases, leaving 7 bases not matched to a gene. CDR1 KGHDR and CDR2 SFDVKD come from the germline V gene. The CDR3 DNA reads TGTGCCACCAGTGATGCCGGGACAGGGGATTCCTATGGCTACACCTTC. This translates into CATSDAGTGDSYGYTF.

The V call is TRBV12-3 or TRBV12-4, the J call TRBJ2-7, with TRBD2 identical over 8 bases. Germline trimming cut 3 bases from V and 3 bases from J; bases unmatched to any gene: 1. The CDR3 loop spans 13 amino acids. This chain's CDR3 is CASSLAGGYEQYF. Here the CDR3 DNA reads TGTGCCAGCAGTTTGGCGGGGGGCTACGAGCAGTACTTC.

V usage is TRBV19 and J usage is TRBJ2-1, with D possibly TRBD1 on 6 matching bases. This CDR3 contains 17 residues. In germline, CDR1 is LNHDA, CDR2 SQIVND (reference sequence). V lost 3 bases, J lost 7 bases, and 22 bases lay in between. The CDR3 DNA is TGTGCCAGTAGTATTTTCCAGGGGCCTAGAAGTGGGAATGAGCAGTTCTTC. This translates into CASSIFQGPRSGNEQFF.

A single count supports this clone. This chain links TRBV5-4 with TRBJ2-2; TRBD2 aligns across 7 bases. This CDR3 is built from 16 residues. V gave up 4 bases and J gave up 1 base; unmatched junction bases: 7. The germline V gene has CDR1 SGHNT and CDR2 YYREEE (reference sequence). The CDR3 region is CASSPRPGGNTGELFF. The CDR3 DNA reads TGTGCCAGCAGCCCCCGCCCGGGGGGGAACACCGGGGAGCTGTTTTTT.

V and J are TRBV4-3 and TRBJ2-7; a weak D match, TRBD2 (6 bases). This CDR3 has 13 amino acids. The V end lost 3 bases, the J end lost 12 bases, and 18 bases lay between the germline ends. The germline V gene has CDR1 LGHNA and CDR2 YSLEER. The DNA for the CDR3 is TGCGCCAGCAGCCACCCGGGGGTGGGGGAAATGTACTTC. It translates to CASSHPGVGEMYF.

This clone was detected only once. This chain links TRBV7-2 with TRBJ2-5; D is unresolved. Germline V gives CDR1 SGHTA, CDR2 FQGNSA. The CDR3 spans 12 residues. Trimming shortened V by 5 bases and J by 5 bases, and 9 bases separated the two germline ends. CDR3 protein: CASSRAGETQYF. As DNA, the CDR3 is TGTGCCAGCAGCCGAGCCGGGGAGACCCAGTACTTC.